This T cell receptor (beta chain) was obtained from a study of shared clonotypes between healthy human individuals. The germline gives CDR1 PRHDT, CDR2 FYEKMQ (reference sequence). The CDR3 length is 15 residues. V was shortened by 3 bases and J by 0 bases, with 12 bases between the two germline ends. Generated by immunoSEQ multiplex PCR, the TCRdb table keeps only in-frame clones and is missing some. The table records roughly 2,000,000 clones, 93% of them present only once. Naivety among CD8 cells was defined by CD45RO negativity and positive CCR7 selection, thereby excluding terminally differentiated effector memory CD45RA+ cells.

This TCR was sampled from a young man in good health. Some clones in this sample may be carry-over from other donors' samples. The J gene is TRBJ2-7, the V gene TRBV13, with D tentatively TRBD1 (6 bases). Material for sequencing was naive CD8+ T cells from PBMCs. Here the CDR3 reads CASSFGQTSSYEQYF. The CDR3 nucleotides are TGTGCCAGCAGCTTTGGACAGACAAGCTCCTACGAGCAGTACTTC.